This TCR beta chain originates from a study of OX40 agonist ivuxolimab in advanced cancers. The V gene lost 4 bases and the J gene lost 5 bases, with 15 bases spanning the gap. CDR1 and CDR2 from the germline V gene are LNHDA and SQIVND (reference sequence). The CDR3 length is 14 residues. A word on this clone: The antigen is unknown.

Study-level findings and limits: The average count of expanded clones was higher among CD8+ T cells than among CD4+.

Some clones are missing from TCRdb's copy, which holds only in-frame ones; the method was immunoSEQ multiplex PCR. The sample yields roughly 71,000 clones, approximately 82% seen once. Here the sequenced sample was CD4+ or CD8+ T cells sorted from blood, taken in a trial of the OX40 agonist ivuxolimab. The chain uses TRBV19 and TRBJ2-7; TRBD2 is a possible D gene (6 bases). The source of this sequence is an adult with an advanced solid tumor such as melanoma, head and neck, liver or kidney cancer. Written as DNA, the CDR3 is TGTGCCAGTAGTACTCACCAAGGAGGGGACGAGCAGTACTTC. It is translated as CASSTHQGGDEQYF. Based on the CDR3 plus reference TRBV19 and TRBJ2-7, the full variable domain is DGGITQSPKYLFRKEGQNVTLSCEQNLNHDAMYWYRQDPGQGLRLIYYSQIVNDFQKGDIAEGYSVSREKKESFPLTVTSAQKNPTAFYLCASSTHQGGDEQYFGPGTRLTVT.